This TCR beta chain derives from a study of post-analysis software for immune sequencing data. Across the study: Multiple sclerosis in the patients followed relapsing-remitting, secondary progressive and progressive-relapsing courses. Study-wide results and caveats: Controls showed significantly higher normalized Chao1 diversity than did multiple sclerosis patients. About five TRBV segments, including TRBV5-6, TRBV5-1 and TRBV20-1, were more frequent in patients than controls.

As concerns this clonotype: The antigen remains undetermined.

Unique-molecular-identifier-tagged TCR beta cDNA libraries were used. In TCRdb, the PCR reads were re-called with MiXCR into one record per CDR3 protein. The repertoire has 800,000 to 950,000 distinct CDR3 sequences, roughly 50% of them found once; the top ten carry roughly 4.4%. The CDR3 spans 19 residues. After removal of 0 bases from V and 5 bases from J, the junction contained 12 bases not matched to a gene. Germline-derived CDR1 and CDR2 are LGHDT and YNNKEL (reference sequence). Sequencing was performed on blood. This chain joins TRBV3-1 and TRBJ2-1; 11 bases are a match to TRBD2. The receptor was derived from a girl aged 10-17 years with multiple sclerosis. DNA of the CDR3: TGTGCCAGCAGCCAAGATCCCAGACTTGGGACTAGCGGCGACAATGAGCAGTTCTTC. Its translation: CASSQDPRLGTSGDNEQFF.